The source of this TCR beta chain is a study of shared clonotypes between healthy human individuals. There are 16 residues in the CDR3. Germline V gives CDR1 SGHNT, CDR2 YYREEE (reference sequence). V lost 0 bases to trimming and J lost 3 bases; unmatched junction nucleotides: 5. The data were produced by immunoSEQ multiplex PCR, yet TCRdb's version contains in-frame clones alone and is incomplete. The data contain more than 1.2 million clones, around 98.5% of them singletons. The TCR originated in a man aged 25 to 40 in good health. The V call is TRBV5-4, the J call TRBJ2-5; TRBD2 agrees at 10 bases. Input material: naive CD4+ T cells sorted from blood. Subset described: CD45RA+ positively selected. CDR3 DNA: TGTGCCAGCAGCTTGGCCGGGCTAGCGGGAGAAGAGACCCAGTACTTC. It yields the protein CASSLAGLAGEETQYF. The full variable domain, in which reference TRBV5-4 and TRBJ2-5 provide the parts outside the CDR3, is ETGVTQSPTHLIKTRGQQVTLRCSSQSGHNTVSWYQQALGQGPQFIFQYYREEENGRGNFPPRFSGLQFPNYSSELNVNALELDDSALYLCASSLAGLAGEETQYFGPGTRLLVL.